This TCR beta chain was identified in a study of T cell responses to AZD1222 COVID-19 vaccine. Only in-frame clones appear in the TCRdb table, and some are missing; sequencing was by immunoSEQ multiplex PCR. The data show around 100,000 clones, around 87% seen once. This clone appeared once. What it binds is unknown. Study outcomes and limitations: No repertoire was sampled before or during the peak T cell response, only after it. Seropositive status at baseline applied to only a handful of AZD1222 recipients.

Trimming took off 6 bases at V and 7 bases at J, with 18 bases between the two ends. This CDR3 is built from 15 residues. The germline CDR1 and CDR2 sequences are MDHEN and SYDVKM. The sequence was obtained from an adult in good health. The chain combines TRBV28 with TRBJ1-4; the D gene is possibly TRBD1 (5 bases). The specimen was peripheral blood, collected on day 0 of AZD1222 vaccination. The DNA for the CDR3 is TGTGCCAGCAGACCGGGACCCCCGGAGGGTGAAAAACTGTTTTTT. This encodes CASRPGPPEGEKLFF.